This passage covers 27 T cell receptor beta chains from one sample sequenced in a study of identical twins' blood T cells. In TCRdb, the 5' RACE reads were re-called with MiXCR into one record per CDR3 protein. The table shows 300,000 to 400,000 distinct CDR3 sequences, with under 30% occurring only once. Sequenced material: PBMCs. The receptors were sampled from a woman aged 18 to 50 in good health.

In this sample, this clonotype turned up once. Possible read error: a much larger clone is one base away. The V gene is TRBV27, the J gene TRBJ1-2; TRBD1 might be the D (6 bases). CDR1 is MNHEY, CDR2 SMNVEV, per germline (reference sequence). V lost 6 bases to trimming and J lost 4 bases, with 15 bases between them. This CDR3 contains 14 residues. The CDR3 region is CASSNIQGRYGYTF. Written as DNA, the CDR3 is TGTGCCAGCAGCAACATACAGGGACGCTATGGCTACACCTTC.

This clonotype has just a few counts. The rearrangement links TRBV2 to TRBJ1-6; D uncertain. V dropped 3 bases and J dropped 9 bases, with 21 bases sitting between them. The CDR3 has 17 amino acids. Germline V gene data show CDR1 as SNHLY and CDR2 as FYNNEI. CDR3 loop: CASSDFGGWLASSPLHF. The CDR3 DNA follows: TGTGCCAGCAGTGATTTCGGTGGATGGCTGGCAAGTTCACCCCTCCACTTT.

There are a few counts of this clonotype. The chain uses TRBV29-1 and TRBJ1-1; D is uncertain. The CDR3 sequence is 14 residues long. The germline V and J ends were trimmed by 4 bases and 4 bases, with 16 bases remaining between them. Germline V gene lookup returns CDR1 SQVTM and CDR2 ANQGSEA. CDR3 sequence reads: CSVVPVVGVTEAFF. In DNA form, the CDR3 reads TGCAGCGTTGTACCGGTGGTTGGCGTCACTGAAGCTTTCTTT.

There are a few counts of this clonotype. The chain combines TRBV20-1 with TRBJ2-3; D remains unclear. In germline, CDR1 is DFQATT, CDR2 SNEGSKA (reference sequence). The CDR3 has 13 residues. V was trimmed by 1 base and J by 5 bases, leaving 10 bases between them. The CDR3 is CSARGPNLDTQYF. The DNA of the CDR3 is TGCAGTGCTAGAGGCCCAAATTTAGATACGCAGTATTTT.

This clonotype turned up a few times. The V call is TRBV20-1, the J call TRBJ2-7; the D call may be TRBD1 or TRBD2 (5 bases each). Trimming left V 8 bases short and J 4 bases short, with 15 bases between. Germline CDR1 and CDR2: DFQATT and SNEGSKA (reference sequence). The length of the CDR3 is 12 residues. The CDR3: CSSRGGGYEQYF. The CDR3 nucleotides are TGCAGTTCCCGCGGTGGGGGTTACGAGCAGTACTTC.

The chain links TRBV29-1 to TRBJ1-1, with D unresolved. V was clipped by 3 bases and J by 1 base, with 6 bases between them. CDR3 length equals 12 residues. The V gene's germline CDR1 is SQVTM and CDR2 ANQGSEA. CDR3: CSVDEENTEAFF. In DNA, the CDR3 is TGCAGCGTTGATGAGGAGAACACTGAAGCTTTCTTT. Filled out from reference TRBV29-1 and TRBJ1-1, the complete variable domain reads SAVISQKPSRDICQRGTSLTIQCQVDSQVTMMFWYRQQPGQSLTLIATANQGSEATYESGFVIDKFPISRPNLTFSTLTVSNMSPEDSSIYLCSVDEENTEAFFGQGTRLTVV.

This clonotype was detected ten times or more. V gene TRBV12-3 or TRBV12-4 combines with J gene TRBJ1-5; 7 bases align to TRBD1. Unmatched junction bases numbered 4, after V lost 7 bases and J lost 4 bases. This CDR3 is built from 13 residues. The CDR3 sequence: CASTGQKNQPQHF. CDR3 coding DNA: TGTGCCAGCACGGGACAGAAAAATCAGCCCCAGCATTTT.

The V and J genes are TRBV30 and TRBJ2-7; 12 positions match TRBD2. V lost 4 bases to trimming and J lost 2 bases; unmatched junction nucleotides: 3. CDR1 and CDR2 from the germline V gene are GTSNPN and SVGIG (reference sequence). The CDR3 extends over 14 amino acids. The CDR3 protein is CAWTGLAGPYEQYF. DNA for the CDR3: TGTGCCTGGACTGGACTAGCGGGGCCCTACGAGCAGTACTTC.

This clonotype was seen more than once but under ten times. The V gene is TRBV10-3, the J gene TRBJ1-1; D gene ambiguous. Germline lookup yields CDR1 ENHRY and CDR2 SYGVKD. Trimming took off 4 bases at V and 1 base at J, with 4 bases between the two ends. The CDR3 contains 12 residues. The CDR3 spells CAISVGNTEAFF. CDR3 DNA: TGTGCCATCAGTGTTGGGAACACTGAAGCTTTCTTT.

The chain is built from TRBV19 and TRBJ2-7; 9 bases map to TRBD2. V lost 2 bases, J lost 4 bases, and 3 bases stayed unmatched. This CDR3 has 14 residues. The germline V gene has CDR1 LNHDA and CDR2 SQIVND (reference sequence). The CDR3, as DNA: TGTGCCAGTAGTATACTAGCGGGACCGTACGAGCAGTACTTC. The encoded protein is CASSILAGPYEQYF. Supplemented by reference TRBV19 and TRBJ2-7, the full variable domain reads DGGITQSPKYLFRKEGQNVTLSCEQNLNHDAMYWYRQDPGQGLRLIYYSQIVNDFQKGDIAEGYSVSREKKESFPLTVTSAQKNPTAFYLCASSILAGPYEQYFGPGTRLTVT.

The chain has TRBV7-3 and TRBJ2-3, with no clear D. Trimming removed 1 base at V and 2 bases at J, with 4 bases between. The CDR3 consists of 13 residues. CDR1 and CDR2 (germline): SGHTA, FQGTGA. The CDR3 reads CASSLKPTDTQYF. The CDR3 DNA is TGTGCCAGCAGCTTAAAGCCCACAGATACGCAGTATTTT.

This clonotype was detected a few times. V gene TRBV20-1 combines with J gene TRBJ2-1; D ambiguous. CDR1 and CDR2 (germline): DFQATT, SNEGSKA (reference sequence). The CDR3 is made up of 11 amino acids. V was pared by 6 bases and J by 9 bases, with 12 bases between. The CDR3 DNA sequence: TGCAGTGCGAGGTGGGAAGCTGAGCAGTTCTTC. Residues: CSARWEAEQFF.

On this clonotype itself: As the CDR3 is not closed by the conserved phenylalanine or tryptophan, this likely results from a read error. V usage is TRBV6-5 and J usage is TRBJ2-1, with D unresolved. The CDR3 spans 11 residues. Germline CDR1 MNHEY, CDR2 SVGAGI. V shed 7 bases and J shed 6 bases, with 7 bases lying between them. The CDR3 sequence: CASTNRNEQFL. In DNA, the CDR3 is TGTGCCAGCACCAACCGCAATGAGCAGTTCTTG.

The rearrangement links TRBV20-1 to TRBJ1-1; no firm D call. Deletions cut 6 bases from V and 3 bases from J, with 14 bases between. CDR1 DFQATT and CDR2 SNEGSKA come from the germline V gene (reference sequence). The CDR3 spans 13 residues. Here the CDR3 reads CSARLGWDTEAFF. The DNA of the CDR3 is TGCAGTGCCCGGCTGGGGTGGGACACTGAAGCTTTCTTT.

The rearrangement links TRBV27 to TRBJ1-6; D gene uncertain. The germline V gene encodes CDR1 MNHEY and CDR2 SMNVEV (reference sequence). CDR3 length: 19 residues. The germline V and J ends were trimmed by 0 bases and 7 bases, with 22 bases remaining between them. The CDR3 region has the DNA TGTGCCAGCAGTTTATCCGCTTACGGATCGACGGTTAAGAATTCACCCCTCCACTTT. Amino acids: CASSLSAYGSTVKNSPLHF.

V and J are TRBV20-1 and TRBJ2-1; 8 nucleotides agree with TRBD1. J gave up 7 bases and V 3 bases, and 8 bases lay outside the gene matches. Germline loops: CDR1 DFQATT, CDR2 SNEGSKA (reference sequence). The CDR3 has 14 residues. The CDR3 DNA reads as TGCAGTGCTAGTGTGCAGGGGGCGGTGAATGAGCAGTTCTTC. Translating gives CSASVQGAVNEQFF.

Turning to this clonotype: One end of the junction fails to match germline, which may point to a read error. This rearrangement joins TRBV10-3 to TRBJ1-2; D not certain. The CDR3 consists of 12 residues. Germline V gene data show CDR1 as ENHRY and CDR2 as SYGVKD. The CDR3: CAITTANYGYTF. The CDR3 nucleotides read TGTGCTATCACCACAGCGAACTATGGCTACACCTTC.

Worth noting for this clonotype: The junction shows a germline mismatch at one end, possibly a read error. V usage is TRBV27 and J usage is TRBJ2-2; D unresolved. The CDR3 is 14 residues long. Germline V gene data show CDR1 as MNHEY and CDR2 as SMNVEV (reference sequence). CDR3 DNA sequence: TGTGCCACCAGTGAGACCCCGAACACCGGGGAGCTGTTTTTT. It translates to CATSETPNTGELFF.

V is TRBV9 and J is TRBJ2-1, with 10 bases matching TRBD2. Germline V gene lookup returns CDR1 SGDLS and CDR2 YYNGEE. This CDR3 is built from 15 residues. Unmatched junction bases numbered 8, after V lost 3 bases and J lost 8 bases. CDR3 DNA sequence: TGTGCCAGCAGCGCTAGCGGGAGTCTTGGCGATGAGCAGTTCTTC. It encodes CASSASGSLGDEQFF.

The V and J genes are TRBV3-1 and TRBJ1-1, with TRBD1 as a possible D gene (6 bases). V was cut by 4 bases and J by 1 base, with 13 bases left in between. CDR1 is LGHDT, CDR2 YNNKEL, per germline (reference sequence). There are 15 residues in the CDR3. CDR3 coding DNA: TGTGCCAGCAGCCGTCGGGGGGGGCGGAACACTGAAGCTTTCTTT. This translates into CASSRRGGRNTEAFF.

This clonotype was observed a few times. The genes are TRBV9 and TRBJ2-2; 8 nucleotides match TRBD2. The CDR3 extends over 16 amino acids. Germline V lookup: CDR1 SGDLS, CDR2 YYNGEE. J lost 5 bases, V lost 0 bases, and 6 bases had no gene match. The CDR3 DNA is TGTGCCAGCAGCGTAGCTGGGGCTAGCGGGACCGGGGAGCTGTTTTTT. Its translation: CASSVAGASGTGELFF.

This clonotype was picked up a small number of times. V and J are TRBV6-1 and TRBJ2-1; maybe TRBD2 (6 bases). The CDR3 totals 14 residues. The germline V and J ends were trimmed by 4 bases and 12 bases, with 19 bases remaining between them. Per germline, CDR1 MNHNS and CDR2 SASEGT. CDR3 DNA sequence: TGTGCCAGCAGTGTCCCCCCAACTAGCACTTCGCAGTTCTTC. Its translation is CASSVPPTSTSQFF.

The chain couples TRBV19 to TRBJ1-6; D not certain. Trimming removed 2 bases from V and 11 bases from J, with 16 bases in between. The germline CDR1 and CDR2 sequences are LNHDA and SQIVND (reference sequence). The CDR3 covers 15 residues. CDR3 amino acids: CASSITWVDSTPLHF. The DNA of the CDR3 is TGTGCCAGTAGTATAACCTGGGTCGATTCGACACCCCTCCACTTT.

This clonotype occurred a few times. The chain links TRBV11-3 to TRBJ1-1; D is unresolved. The V end lost 2 bases, the J end lost 7 bases, and 14 bases lay between the germline ends. The CDR3 has 14 amino acids. The germline V gene has CDR1 SGHNT and CDR2 YENEEA. Written as DNA, the CDR3 is TGTGCCAGCAGCTTAAACGGTGGGTTGAATGAAGCTTTCTTT. Amino acid sequence: CASSLNGGLNEAFF.

The count of this clonotype is one. V and J are TRBV19 and TRBJ1-5; TRBD1 matches at 10 bases. Germline V gene sequence: CDR1 LNHDA, CDR2 SQIVND (reference sequence). The V and J ends lost 5 bases and 4 bases, in that order; junction bases with no gene match: 5. The CDR3 is made up of 15 amino acids. The CDR3 DNA follows: TGTGCCAGTAGTGAGTGGGACAGGGGTAATCAGCCCCAGCATTTT. This sequence encodes CASSEWDRGNQPQHF.

The genes are TRBV27 and TRBJ1-2; D is unresolved. The CDR3 contains 15 residues. Trimming took 0 bases from V and 4 from J, leaving 12 bases between them. Germline V lookup: CDR1 MNHEY, CDR2 SMNVEV (reference sequence). The CDR3 here is CASSLSAEVIYGYTF. CDR3 coding DNA: TGTGCCAGCAGTTTATCGGCCGAGGTGATCTATGGCTACACCTTC.

The chain links TRBV11-2 to TRBJ2-2; D is uncertain. The CDR3 totals 14 residues. The germline V gene encodes CDR1 SGHAT and CDR2 FQNNGV. V was pared by 3 bases and J by 4 bases, with 9 bases between. In DNA form, the CDR3 reads TGTGCCAGCAGCTTTGAGTTCTTCACCGGGGAGCTGTTTTTT. It yields the protein CASSFEFFTGELFF.